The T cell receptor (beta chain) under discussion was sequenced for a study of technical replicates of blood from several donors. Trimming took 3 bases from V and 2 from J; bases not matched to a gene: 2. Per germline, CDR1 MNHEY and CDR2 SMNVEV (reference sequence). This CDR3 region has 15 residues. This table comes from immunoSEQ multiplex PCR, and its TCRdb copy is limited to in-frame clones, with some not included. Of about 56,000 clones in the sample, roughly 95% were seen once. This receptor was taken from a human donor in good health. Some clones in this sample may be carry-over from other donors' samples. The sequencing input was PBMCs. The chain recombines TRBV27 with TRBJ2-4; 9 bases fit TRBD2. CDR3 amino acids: CASSFLAGSKNIQYF. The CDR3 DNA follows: TGTGCCAGCAGTTTTCTAGCGGGGTCCAAAAACATTCAGTACTTC.